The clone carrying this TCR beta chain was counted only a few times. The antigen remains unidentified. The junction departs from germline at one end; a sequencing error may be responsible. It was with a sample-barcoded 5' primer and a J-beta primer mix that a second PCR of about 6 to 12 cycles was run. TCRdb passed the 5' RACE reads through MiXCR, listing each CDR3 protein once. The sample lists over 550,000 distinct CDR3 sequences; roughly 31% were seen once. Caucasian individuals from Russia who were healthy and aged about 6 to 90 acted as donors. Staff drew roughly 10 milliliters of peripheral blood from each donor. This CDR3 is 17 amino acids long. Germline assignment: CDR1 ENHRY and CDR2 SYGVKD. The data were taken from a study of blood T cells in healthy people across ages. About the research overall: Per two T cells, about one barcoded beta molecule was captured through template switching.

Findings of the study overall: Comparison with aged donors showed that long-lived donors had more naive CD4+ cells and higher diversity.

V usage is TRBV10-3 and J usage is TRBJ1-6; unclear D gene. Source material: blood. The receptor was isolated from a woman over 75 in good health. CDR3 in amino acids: CVISEADGSSDNSPLHF. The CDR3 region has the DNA TGTGTCATCAGTGAGGCGGACGGATCGTCAGATAATTCACCCCTCCACTTT.